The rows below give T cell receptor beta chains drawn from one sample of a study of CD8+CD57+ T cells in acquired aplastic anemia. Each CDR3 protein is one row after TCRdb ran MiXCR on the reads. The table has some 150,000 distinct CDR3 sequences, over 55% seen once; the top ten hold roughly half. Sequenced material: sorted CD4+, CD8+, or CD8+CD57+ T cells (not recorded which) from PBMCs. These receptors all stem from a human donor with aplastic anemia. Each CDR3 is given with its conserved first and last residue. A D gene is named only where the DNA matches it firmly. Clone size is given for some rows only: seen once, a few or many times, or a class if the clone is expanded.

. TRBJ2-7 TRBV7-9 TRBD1 CASSPDREPYEQYF TGTGCCAGCAGCCCCGACAGGGAGCCTTACGAGCAGTACTTC
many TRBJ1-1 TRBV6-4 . CASRWGDTEAFF TGTGCCAGCAGGTGGGGGGACACTGAAGCTTTCTTT
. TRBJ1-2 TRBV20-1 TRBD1 CSARIEGSGRGYGYTF TGCAGTGCTAGGATAGAGGGGTCAGGCAGGGGGTATGGCTACACCTTC
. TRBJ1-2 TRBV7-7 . CASSLETVEGYTF TGTGCCAGCAGCTTAGAGACAGTAGAAGGCTACACCTTC
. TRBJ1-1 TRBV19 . CASSISLNTEAFF TGTGCCAGTAGTATATCTCTAAACACTGAAGCTTTCTTT
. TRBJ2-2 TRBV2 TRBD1 CASRGQGGGELFF TGTGCCAGCAGAGGACAGGGTGGCGGGGAGCTGTTTTTT
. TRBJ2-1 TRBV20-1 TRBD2 CSARATSGSYNEQFF TGCAGTGCTAGAGCGACTAGCGGCTCCTACAATGAGCAGTTCTTC
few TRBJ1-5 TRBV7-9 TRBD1 CASSLATGINQPQHF TGTGCCAGCAGCTTGGCGACAGGGATCAATCAGCCCCAGCATTTT
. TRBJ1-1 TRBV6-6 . CASSYTQGPEAFF TGTGCCAGCAGTTACACGCAGGGTCCTGAAGCTTTCTTT
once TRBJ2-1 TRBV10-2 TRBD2 CASITTSGTRSFEQFF TGCGCCAGCATCACGACGTCCGGGACTAGGTCATTTGAGCAGTTCTTC
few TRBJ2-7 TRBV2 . CASSGGQYYEQYF TGTGCCAGCAGCGGAGGACAGTACTACGAGCAGTACTTC
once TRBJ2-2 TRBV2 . CASSGEGTGELFF TGTGCCAGCAGTGGGGAAGGAACCGGGGAGCTGTTTTTT
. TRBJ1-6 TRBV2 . CASSGTKVNSPLHF TGTGCCAGCTCCGGGACGAAGGTCAATTCACCCCTCCACTTT
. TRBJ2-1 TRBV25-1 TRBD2 CASSSGGLNEQFF TGTGCCAGCAGTTCGGGGGGGCTCAATGAGCAGTTCTTC
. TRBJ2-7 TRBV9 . CASSVATGYEQYF TGTGCCAGCAGCGTAGCTACCGGTTACGAGCAGTACTTC
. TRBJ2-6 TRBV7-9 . CASSHWPKVGGGWSGANVLTF TGTGCCAGCAGCCACTGGCCAAAGGTGGGGGGAGGATGGTCTGGGGCCAACGTCCTGACTTTC
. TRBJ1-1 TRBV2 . CASSQPGNTEAFF TGTGCCAGCAGCCAACCTGGGAACACTGAAGCCTTCTTT
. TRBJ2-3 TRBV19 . CASSGTRASTDTQYF TGTGCCAGTAGCGGTACTAGAGCTAGCACAGATACGCAGTATTTT
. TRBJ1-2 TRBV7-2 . CASSHLDSGYTF TGTGCCAGCAGTCACCTAGACAGTGGCTACACCTTC
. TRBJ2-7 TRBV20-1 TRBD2 CSAGGLAVPSYEQYF TGCAGTGCGGGGGGACTAGCGGTCCCCTCCTACGAGCAGTACTTC
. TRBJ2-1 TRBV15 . CATSQGSYNEQFF TGTGCCACCAGTCAGGGGTCCTACAATGAGCAGTTCTTC
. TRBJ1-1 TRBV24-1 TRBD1 CATSDRGQGKTEAFF TGTGCCACCAGTGACCGGGGACAGGGGAAAACTGAAGCTTTCTTT
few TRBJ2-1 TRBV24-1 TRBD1 CATSDSSNRGILYNEQFF TGTGCCACCAGTGATTCCAGTAACAGGGGGATCTTGTACAATGAGCAGTTCTTC
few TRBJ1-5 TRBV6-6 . CASSLPDRPQPQHF TGTGCCAGCAGCTTACCCGACAGACCCCAGCCCCAGCATTTT
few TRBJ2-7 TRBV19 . CASSRTAISYEQYF TGTGCCAGTAGCCGGACAGCCATATCCTACGAGCAGTACTTC
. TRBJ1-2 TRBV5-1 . CASSFTGAENYGYTF TGCGCCAGCAGCTTTACTGGAGCCGAGAACTATGGCTACACCTTC
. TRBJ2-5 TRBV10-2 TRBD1 CASSETGGAGITWETQYF TGCGCCAGCAGTGAAACAGGGGGTGCGGGTATTACGTGGGAGACCCAGTACTTC
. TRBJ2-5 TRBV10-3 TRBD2 CAIRPGLAGGSRETQYF TGTGCCATCAGACCTGGACTAGCGGGAGGGTCCCGGGAGACCCAGTACTTC
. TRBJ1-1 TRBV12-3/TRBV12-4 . CASSYRTEKQGTEAFF TGTGCCAGCAGTTATCGGACAGAAAAGCAGGGCACTGAAGCTTTCTTT
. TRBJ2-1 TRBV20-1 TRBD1 CSAREDRGHDEQFF TGCAGTGCTAGAGAGGACAGGGGGCACGATGAGCAGTTCTTC
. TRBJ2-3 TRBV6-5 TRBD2 CASSYSGLAGGRGSDTQYF TGTGCCAGCAGTTACTCGGGACTAGCGGGGGGGCGGGGATCAGATACGCAGTATTTT
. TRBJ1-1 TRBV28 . CASSFMTGAPWTEAFF TGTGCCAGCAGTTTCATGACAGGTGCCCCGTGGACTGAAGCTTTCTTT
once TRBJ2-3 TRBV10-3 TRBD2 CAISDGGGGAGTDTQYF TGTGCCATCAGTGACGGGGGGGGGGGGGCGGGCACAGATACGCAGTATTTT
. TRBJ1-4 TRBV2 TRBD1 CASSSGQTIPNEKLFF TGTGCCAGCAGTTCGGGACAGACAATTCCCAATGAAAAACTGTTTTTT
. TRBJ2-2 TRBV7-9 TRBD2 CASTPRDAGVVGELFF TGTGCCAGCACCCCGCGTGATGCGGGAGTGGTCGGGGAGCTGTTTTTT
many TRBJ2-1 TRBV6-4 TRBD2 CASSSGGGEQFF TGTGCCAGCAGTAGTGGCGGGGGGGAGCAGTTCTTC
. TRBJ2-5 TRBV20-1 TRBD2 CSATPGRVGETQYF TGCAGTGCAACGCCCGGGAGGGTTGGAGAGACCCAGTACTTC
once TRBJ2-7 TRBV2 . CASSGQLEGEQYF TGTGCCAGCAGTGGACAGTTGGAGGGAGAGCAGTACTTC
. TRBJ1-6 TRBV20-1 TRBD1 CSATRTGAGGSPLHF TGCAGTGCTACCAGGACAGGGGCGGGGGGTTCACCCCTCCACTTT
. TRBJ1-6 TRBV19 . CASSMGNFNSPLHF TGTGCCAGTAGTATGGGGAATTTTAATTCACCCCTCCACTTT
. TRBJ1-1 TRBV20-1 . CSASPLDLSNTEAFF TGCAGTGCTAGCCCTCTAGACCTTTCGAACACTGAAGCTTTCTTT
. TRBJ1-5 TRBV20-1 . CSASAPGNQPQHF TGCAGTGCTAGTGCCCCAGGCAATCAGCCCCAGCATTTT
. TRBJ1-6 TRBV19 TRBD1 CASSPTGTNSPLHF TGTGCCAGTAGCCCGACAGGGACCAATTCACCCCTCCACTTT
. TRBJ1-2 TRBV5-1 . CASRGGDYGYTF TGCGCCAGCAGGGGGGGCGACTATGGCTACACCTTC
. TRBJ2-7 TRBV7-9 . CASSSKVDNRSPYEQYF TGTGCCAGCAGCTCAAAGGTGGACAACCGAAGTCCCTACGAGCAGTACTTC
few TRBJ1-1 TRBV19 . CASSLNSNTEAFF TGTGCCAGTAGTCTTAACTCGAACACTGAAGCTTTCTTT
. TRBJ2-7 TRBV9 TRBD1 CASSATGASAEQYF TGTGCCAGCAGCGCGACAGGGGCGAGCGCCGAGCAGTACTTC
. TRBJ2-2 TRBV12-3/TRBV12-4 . CASRGQLLNTGELFF TGTGCCAGCAGAGGACAGCTACTGAACACCGGGGAGCTGTTTTTT